Below are 26 T cell receptor beta chains sequenced from a single sample in a study of cytomegalovirus exposure and HLA in healthy donors. Measured with immunoSEQ multiplex PCR; TCRdb has only the in-frame clones, and not every one. In the table there are about 43,000 clones, around 90% of which are singletons. The source material was PBMCs. Source of these receptors: a man aged 18 to 35 in good health and CMV-seronegative.

The J gene is TRBJ2-3, the V gene TRBV28; a possible D gene is TRBD2 (5 bases). The germline gives CDR1 MDHEN, CDR2 SYDVKM. V was trimmed by 3 bases and J by 0 bases, leaving 16 bases between them. The CDR3 is made up of 17 amino acids. CDR3 sequence: CASSFFGGGLSTDTQYF. Written as DNA, the CDR3 is TGTGCCAGCAGTTTCTTCGGCGGAGGCCTTAGCACAGATACGCAGTATTTT.

This clone was seen just once. The chain employs TRBV29-1 and TRBJ1-1, with TRBD1 identical over 8 bases. This CDR3 comprises 14 residues. The germline V gene has CDR1 SQVTM and CDR2 ANQGSEA. The J segment lost 1 base and the V segment lost 4 bases, leaving 5 bases of the junction unmatched. The CDR3 DNA reads as TGCAGCGTTGGAGCGACAGGGGCGAACACTGAAGCTTTCTTT. It yields the protein CSVGATGANTEAFF.

The CDR3, as DNA: TGTGCCAGCAGATGCGGACTAGCGGAATGGTACGAGCAGTACTTC. Its protein product is CASRCGLAEWYEQYF. The chain is built from TRBV6-7 and TRBJ2-7; TRBD2 agrees at 10 bases. TRBV6-7 belongs to the ORF category, with a function that is uncertain. The CDR3 extends over 15 amino acids. The junction had 9 bases not matched to a gene; V was cut back by 6 bases and J by 4 bases.

The chain combines TRBV2 with TRBJ2-3; TRBD1 aligns across 7 bases. Unmatched junction bases numbered 9, after V lost 8 bases and J lost 4 bases. The CDR3 spans 14 residues. Germline-derived CDR1 and CDR2 are SNHLY and FYNNEI. The CDR3 DNA sequence: TGTGCCAGCTCCCCAGGGGGAGTCCCAGATACGCAGTATTTT. This sequence encodes CASSPGGVPDTQYF.

The CDR3 DNA is TGTGCCAGCAGTTGGGGGCGGGACACCGGGGAGCTGTTTTTT. Encoded protein: CASSWGRDTGELFF. The J gene is TRBJ2-2, the V gene TRBV28; the D gene is possibly TRBD1 (6 bases). This CDR3 spans 14 amino acids. CDR1 is MDHEN and CDR2 is SYDVKM in the germline V gene. With 4 bases removed from V and 3 bases from J, the gap between germline ends came to 9 bases.

This rearrangement joins TRBV4-3 to TRBJ2-7; TRBD1 might be the D (5 bases). CDR3 length equals 14 residues. Germline CDR1 LGHNA, CDR2 YSLEER. The V end was cut by 0 bases, the J end by 4 bases, with 10 bases between. CDR3 amino acids: CASSQDLPGYEQYF. In DNA form, the CDR3 reads TGCGCCAGCAGCCAAGATCTTCCAGGGTACGAGCAGTACTTC.

The chain joins TRBV25-1 to TRBJ1-5; D unresolved. CDR1 is MGHDK, CDR2 SYGVNS, per germline. Trimming pared 2 bases from V and 1 base from J, leaving 6 bases between. This CDR3 spans 14 amino acids. The CDR3 spells CASSESGSNQPQHF. The CDR3, as DNA: TGTGCCAGCAGTGAAAGCGGCAGCAATCAGCCCCAGCATTTT.

CDR3 nucleotide sequence: TGTGCCAGCAGTGAGCCCAGCGGGGGCTCCTACGAGCAGTACTTC. Amino acids: CASSEPSGGSYEQYF. V and J are TRBV6-1 and TRBJ2-7, with 8 bases fitting TRBD2. V was pared by 3 bases and J by 0 bases, with 4 bases of the junction left unmatched. Germline V gene data show CDR1 as MNHNS and CDR2 as SASEGT. The CDR3 has 15 residues.

The V call is TRBV9, the J call TRBJ2-5; D is perhaps TRBD1 (6 bases). Germline CDR1 is SGDLS and CDR2 is YYNGEE. This CDR3 is 16 amino acids long. Trimming shortened V by 0 bases and J by 1 base, and 13 bases separated the two germline ends. CDR3: CASSVAQGRTQETQYF. In nucleotides, the CDR3 is TGTGCCAGCAGCGTAGCGCAGGGGAGAACCCAAGAGACCCAGTACTTC.

V gene TRBV18 combines with J gene TRBJ1-2; D may be TRBD1 (6 bases). The CDR3 runs to 14 residues. Germline values: CDR1 KGHSH, CDR2 LQKENI. The V end lost 1 base, the J end lost 4 bases, and 10 bases lay between the germline ends. The CDR3 is CASSPQQGSYGYTF. Here the CDR3 DNA reads TGTGCCAGCTCACCACAACAGGGTAGCTATGGCTACACCTTC. Using reference TRBV18 and TRBJ1-2 for the parts outside the CDR3, the full variable domain is NAGVMQNPRHLVRRRGQEARLRCSPMKGHSHVYWYRQLPEEGLKFMVYLQKENIIDESGMPKERFSAEFPKEGPSILRIQQVVRGDSAAYFCASSPQQGSYGYTFGSGTRLTVV.

The V and J genes are TRBV6-1 and TRBJ1-3; D unclear. CDR1 is MNHNS and CDR2 is SASEGT in the germline V gene. The CDR3 extends over 14 amino acids. V was cut by 1 base and J by 7 bases, with 11 bases left in between. The chain's CDR3 is CASSEGVRGNTIYF. CDR3 coding DNA: TGTGCCAGCAGTGAAGGAGTCCGAGGCAACACCATATATTTT.

The chain employs TRBV4-3 and TRBJ2-7, with TRBD1 matching 9 bases. V lost 5 bases to trimming and J lost 1 base; unmatched junction nucleotides: 3. CDR1 and CDR2 from the germline V gene are LGHNA and YSLEER. This CDR3 is built from 14 residues. Here the CDR3 reads CASSWGQGSYEQYF. The CDR3 bases are TGCGCCAGCAGCTGGGGACAGGGATCCTACGAGCAGTACTTC.

This clone was observed a single time. The rearrangement uses TRBV5-1 and TRBJ2-1; 9 bases map to TRBD2. CDR1 and CDR2 from the germline V gene are SGHRS and YFSETQ. This CDR3 has 19 amino acids. V was pared by 1 base and J by 7 bases, with 18 bases of the junction left unmatched. CDR3 sequence reads: CASSLRAPSVAGGPNEQFF. The CDR3 DNA reads TGCGCCAGCAGCTTGCGGGCGCCATCGGTGGCGGGAGGGCCTAATGAGCAGTTCTTC.

V usage is TRBV7-9 and J usage is TRBJ1-1; no clear D. V was pared by 8 bases and J by 4 bases, with 11 bases between. The CDR3 extends over 12 amino acids. Germline assignment: CDR1 SEHNR and CDR2 FQNEAQ (reference sequence). The CDR3 region is CASDGDLTEAFF. CDR3 DNA: TGTGCCAGCGACGGGGATCTCACTGAAGCTTTCTTT.

As for this clone: The junction departs from the called germline gene at one end, perhaps through a read error. The chain recombines TRBV28 with TRBJ2-1, with D possibly matching TRBD2 (6 bases). CDR3 length: 12 amino acids. Germline CDR1 MDHEN, CDR2 SYDVKM. CDR3 residues: CASSVGGRPLIF. CDR3 DNA sequence: TGTGCCAGCAGCGTCGGTGGGAGGCCCCTAATCTTC.

The chain combines TRBV2 with TRBJ1-2, with 11 bases that match TRBD1. CDR1 SNHLY and CDR2 FYNNEI come from the germline V gene. This CDR3 comprises 14 residues. V lost 5 bases, J lost 3 bases, and 2 bases stayed unmatched. The CDR3 nucleotides read TGTGCCAGCAGTAGGGACAGGGGGGACTATGGCTACACCTTC. It translates to CASSRDRGDYGYTF.

This sequence joins TRBV9 and TRBJ2-2; 7 bases fit TRBD2. The CDR3 is 13 amino acids. V gave up 4 bases and J gave up 5 bases; unmatched junction bases: 2. From germline, CDR1 is SGDLS and CDR2 YYNGEE. CDR3 loop: CASSLGRTGELFF. Written as DNA, the CDR3 is TGTGCCAGCAGCCTCGGGAGGACCGGGGAGCTGTTTTTT.

This clone was seen only a few times. CDR3 DNA: TGCGCCAGCAGCTTGCCGGAAGAGACCCAGTACTTC. Translation: CASSLPEETQYF. The J gene is TRBJ2-5, the V gene TRBV5-1; D not certain. The CDR3 covers 12 residues. CDR1 and CDR2 from the germline V gene are SGHRS and YFSETQ. V was shortened by 1 base and J by 3 bases, with 4 bases between the two germline ends.

The V gene is TRBV5-1, the J gene TRBJ1-2, with 8 bases aligning to TRBD1. The V gene's germline CDR1 is SGHRS and CDR2 YFSETQ. CDR3 size: 13 residues. V shed 2 bases, J shed 6 bases, and the junction held 3 bases outside the gene matches. CDR3 DNA sequence: TGCGCCAGCAGCTTCCAGGGGGCAGATGGCTACACCTTC. Its translation is CASSFQGADGYTF.

The gene calls are TRBV28 and TRBJ1-5; D may be TRBD1 (5 bases). The CDR3 consists of 13 residues. Germline V gives CDR1 MDHEN, CDR2 SYDVKM. V was trimmed by 6 bases and J by 3 bases, leaving 9 bases between them. The CDR3 loop is CASRGLPNQPQHF. CDR3 nucleotide sequence: TGTGCCAGCAGGGGACTCCCCAATCAGCCCCAGCATTTT.

The V and J genes are TRBV5-5 and TRBJ1-4, with D unclear. CDR1 is SGHKS and CDR2 is YYEKEE in the germline V gene (reference sequence). V was cut by 0 bases and J by 4 bases, with 10 bases left in between. This CDR3 contains 15 residues. CDR3 loop: CASSLVNSINEKLFF. Here the CDR3 DNA reads TGTGCCAGCAGCTTGGTTAACAGCATTAATGAAAAACTGTTTTTT.

The chain couples TRBV18 to TRBJ2-3; 10 bases fit TRBD1. V was clipped by 5 bases and J by 5 bases; unmatched bases: 16. The CDR3 runs 18 residues. Germline assignment: CDR1 KGHSH and CDR2 LQKENI. CDR3 sequence reads: CASSWETPGQGSRDTQYF. CDR3 bases: TGTGCCAGCTCATGGGAAACGCCGGGACAGGGGTCTCGAGATACGCAGTATTTT.

The chain carries TRBV5-6 and TRBJ2-1; 12 bases are shared with TRBD2. Germline-derived CDR1 and CDR2 are SGHDT and YYEEEE. The CDR3 totals 19 residues. J was trimmed by 6 bases and V by 3 bases; bases with no gene match: 16. CDR3 in amino acids: CASSWGPSSRLAGVNEQFF. In DNA form, the CDR3 reads TGTGCCAGCAGCTGGGGACCGTCGTCCAGACTAGCGGGAGTCAATGAGCAGTTCTTC.

V usage is TRBV18 and J usage is TRBJ1-5, with D uncertain. Germline CDR1 and CDR2: KGHSH and LQKENI. Trimming removed 2 bases at V and 5 bases at J, with 7 bases between. This CDR3 contains 13 residues. CDR3 in amino acids: CASSPNADQPQHF. CDR3 nucleotide sequence: TGTGCCAGCTCACCAAATGCGGATCAGCCCCAGCATTTT.

V gene TRBV5-6 combines with J gene TRBJ2-2; a weak D match, TRBD2 (6 bases). The germline V gene encodes CDR1 SGHDT and CDR2 YYEEEE. V was shortened by 8 bases and J by 5 bases, with 16 bases between the two germline ends. This CDR3 comprises 14 residues. The CDR3 coding sequence is TGTGCCAGGGGGGACTCCCTCCGAACCGGGGAGCTGTTTTTT. Translated, it gives CARGDSLRTGELFF.

This CDR3 reads CASSPGQGRGNQPQHF. As DNA, the CDR3 is TGTGCCAGCAGCCCGGGACAGGGGAGGGGTAACCAGCCCCAGCATTTT. V and J are TRBV6-6 and TRBJ1-5; 10 bases are a match to TRBD1. This CDR3 has 16 residues. Germline-derived CDR1 and CDR2 are MNHNY and SVGAGI (reference sequence). V dropped 6 bases and J dropped 7; count of bases not matched to a gene: 12.